This TCR beta chain is drawn from a study of technical replicates of blood from several donors. V was pared by 4 bases and J by 3 bases, with 8 bases of the junction left unmatched. There are 15 residues in the CDR3. The germline gives CDR1 LGHNA, CDR2 YNFKEQ. The table came from immunoSEQ multiplex PCR; TCRdb's copy has only in-frame clones and leaves some out. Among 87,000 or so clones listed, 95% were seen once. The TCR comes from a human donor in good health. Sequencing was done on a sample of T cells isolated from PBMCs. The chain uses TRBV4-2 and TRBJ1-1; 7 bases are shared with TRBD1. DNA for the CDR3: TGTGCCAGCAGCCCGACTCTCACAGGGGACACTGAAGCTTTCTTT. Amino acids: CASSPTLTGDTEAFF.